What follows are 13 T cell receptor beta chains derived from one specimen sequenced in a study of graft-versus-host responses after intestinal transplantation. The table came from immunoSEQ multiplex PCR; TCRdb's copy has only in-frame clones and leaves some out. The profile shows about 39,000 clones, just under 90% of them singletons. This specimen was PBMCs, taken 267 days after transplant. Receptors were obtained from a human patient who received an intestinal transplant, so some T cells may come from the graft donor.

The rearrangement uses TRBV19 and TRBJ1-2, with D perhaps TRBD1 (6 bases). The CDR3 totals 13 residues. Germline V gene sequence: CDR1 LNHDA, CDR2 SQIVND (reference sequence). Between the trimmed V and J ends, which lost 3 bases and 6 bases, there was a span of 11 bases. This CDR3 is CASSIRTVDGYTF. The DNA of the CDR3 is TGTGCCAGTAGTATCCGGACAGTTGATGGCTACACCTTC. The variable domain in full, with the rest retrieved from reference TRBV19 and TRBJ1-2, is DGGITQSPKYLFRKEGQNVTLSCEQNLNHDAMYWYRQDPGQGLRLIYYSQIVNDFQKGDIAEGYSVSREKKESFPLTVTSAQKNPTAFYLCASSIRTVDGYTFGSGTRLTVV.

V gene TRBV6-1 combines with J gene TRBJ1-3; D gene ambiguous. The CDR3 consists of 12 residues. Trimming cost V 5 bases and J 5 bases, with 7 bases left between them. Germline V gene sequence: CDR1 MNHNS, CDR2 SASEGT. CDR3 nucleotides: TGTGCCAGCAGTCTTGTGAGAAACACCATATATTTT. It specifies CASSLVRNTIYF.

V gene TRBV5-1 combines with J gene TRBJ1-1; perhaps TRBD1 as D (6 bases). With 4 bases removed from V and 1 base from J, the gap between germline ends came to 14 bases. The CDR3 covers 15 residues. CDR1 is SGHRS and CDR2 is YFSETQ in the germline V gene. The CDR3 nucleotides are TGCGCCAGCAGCGTCACAGGGATCCAGAACACTGAAGCTTTCTTT. Translating gives CASSVTGIQNTEAFF.

The chain carries TRBV5-7 and TRBJ2-3; 13 nucleotides align to TRBD2. TRBV5-7 is known as an ORF, though its function is uncertain. CDR3 length equals 17 residues. V dropped 1 base and J dropped 1; count of bases not matched to a gene: 3. The CDR3 nucleotides are TGTGCCAGCAGCTTGTGGACTAGCGGGGGCCGCACAGATACGCAGTATTTT. This sequence encodes CASSLWTSGGRTDTQYF.

This chain links TRBV6-1 with TRBJ2-7, with 12 bases fitting TRBD2. This CDR3 spans 16 amino acids. Trimming took 2 bases from V and 7 from J; bases not matched to a gene: 9. CDR1 and CDR2 from the germline V gene are MNHNS and SASEGT. This CDR3 is CASSELGLAGPQEQYF. The CDR3 DNA reads as TGTGCCAGCAGTGAACTAGGACTAGCGGGGCCCCAGGAGCAGTACTTC.

V usage is TRBV7-6 and J usage is TRBJ2-7; a weak D match, TRBD2 (6 bases). The V gene lost 1 base and the J gene lost 7 bases, with 14 bases spanning the gap. Germline V gives CDR1 SGHVS, CDR2 FNYEAQ. The CDR3 contains 14 residues. CDR3 sequence reads: CASSLGLESGEQYF. Here the CDR3 DNA reads TGTGCCAGCAGCTTAGGACTAGAGTCGGGGGAGCAGTACTTC.

The chain links TRBV30 to TRBJ2-3, with 9 bases fitting TRBD2. V trimming: 3 bases; J trimming: 4 bases; junction bases outside the gene matches: 5. The CDR3 is made up of 14 amino acids. Germline V gene sequence: CDR1 GTSNPN, CDR2 SVGIG (reference sequence). The DNA of the CDR3 is TGTGCCTGGAGCATAGCGGGGGTGGCAGATACGCAGTATTTT. Amino acids: CAWSIAGVADTQYF.

The chain couples TRBV5-1 to TRBJ1-1; 8 nucleotides align to TRBD1. Trimming removed 2 bases from V and 3 bases from J; junction bases left unmatched: 3. This CDR3 is built from 14 residues. Per the germline V gene, CDR1 is SGHRS and CDR2 is YFSETQ. CDR3 protein: CASSFDRGDTEAFF. The DNA of the CDR3 is TGCGCCAGCAGCTTTGACAGGGGTGACACTGAAGCTTTCTTT.

The rearrangement joins TRBV4-2 to TRBJ1-5; possible D gene TRBD1, 5 bases. The CDR3 is made up of 18 amino acids. Trimming removed 3 bases from V and 5 bases from J, with 23 bases in between. Per the germline V gene, CDR1 is LGHNA and CDR2 is YNFKEQ. The CDR3 nucleotides read TGTGCCAGCAGCCAGAGCGATTGGGAAGGGGCAGCTGATCAGCCCCAGCATTTT. It encodes CASSQSDWEGAADQPQHF.

The chain combines TRBV15 with TRBJ1-6; TRBD1 is a possible D gene (6 bases). V gave up 4 bases and J gave up 2 bases, with 12 bases separating them. This CDR3 region has 16 residues. Germline V gene sequence: CDR1 LNHNV, CDR2 YYDKDF (reference sequence). Here the CDR3 DNA reads TGTGCCACCAGCAACAGGGAAGTCACCTATAATTCACCCCTCCACTTT. Translated: CATSNREVTYNSPLHF.

The rearrangement uses TRBV2 and TRBJ1-1; the D is unclear. CDR1 SNHLY and CDR2 FYNNEI come from the germline V gene. The CDR3 extends over 13 amino acids. V was trimmed by 7 bases and J by 1 base, leaving 10 bases between them. CDR3 nucleotides: TGTGCCAGCAATCGAGACCAGAACACTGAAGCTTTCTTT. It yields the protein CASNRDQNTEAFF.

This clone showed up just once. The V call is TRBV9, the J call TRBJ2-3; TRBD2 aligns across 12 bases. The ends lost 7 bases at V and 2 bases at J; junction bases unmatched: 5. Germline loops: CDR1 SGDLS, CDR2 YYNGEE. This CDR3 spans 15 amino acids. The CDR3 DNA reads TGTGCCAGCGGAACTAGCGGGGGGCACACAGATACGCAGTATTTT. The encoded protein is CASGTSGGHTDTQYF.

The V and J genes are TRBV27 and TRBJ1-1; TRBD1 agrees at 8 bases. This CDR3 comprises 15 residues. Germline CDR1 is MNHEY and CDR2 is SMNVEV (reference sequence). The V and J ends lost 8 bases and 1 base, in that order; junction bases with no gene match: 9. CDR3 sequence: CASGAGGGGNTEAFF. The CDR3 nucleotides are TGTGCCAGCGGAGCAGGGGGCGGAGGGAACACTGAAGCTTTCTTT.